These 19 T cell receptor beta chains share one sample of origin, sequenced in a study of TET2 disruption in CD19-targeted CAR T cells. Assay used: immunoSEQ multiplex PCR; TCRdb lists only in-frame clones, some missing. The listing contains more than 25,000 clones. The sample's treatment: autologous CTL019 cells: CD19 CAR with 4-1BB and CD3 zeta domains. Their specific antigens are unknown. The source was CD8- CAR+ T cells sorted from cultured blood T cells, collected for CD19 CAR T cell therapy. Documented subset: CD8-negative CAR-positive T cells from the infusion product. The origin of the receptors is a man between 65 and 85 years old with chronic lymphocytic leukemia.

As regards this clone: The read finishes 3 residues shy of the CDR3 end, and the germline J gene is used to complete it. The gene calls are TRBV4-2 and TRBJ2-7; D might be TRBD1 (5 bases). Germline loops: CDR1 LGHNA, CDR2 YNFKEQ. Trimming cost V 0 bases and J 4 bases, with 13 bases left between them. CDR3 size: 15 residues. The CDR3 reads CASSQDRSRTYEQYF. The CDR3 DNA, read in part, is TGTGCCAGCAGCCAAGATCGAAGCAGGACATACGAG.

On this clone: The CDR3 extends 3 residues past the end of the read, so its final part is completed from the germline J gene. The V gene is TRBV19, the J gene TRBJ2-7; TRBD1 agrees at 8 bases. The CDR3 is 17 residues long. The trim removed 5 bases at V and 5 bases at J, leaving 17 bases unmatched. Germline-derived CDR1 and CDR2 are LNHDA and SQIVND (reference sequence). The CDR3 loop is CASSPGQVGTPWDEQYF. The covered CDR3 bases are TGTGCCAGTAGTCCGGGACAGGTAGGCACACCTTGGGACGAG.

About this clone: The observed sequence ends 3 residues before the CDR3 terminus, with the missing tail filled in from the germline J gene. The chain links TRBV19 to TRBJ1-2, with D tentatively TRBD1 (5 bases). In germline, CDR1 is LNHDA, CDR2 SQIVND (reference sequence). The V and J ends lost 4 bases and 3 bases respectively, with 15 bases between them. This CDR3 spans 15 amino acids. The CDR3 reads CASSTRQHWDYGYTF. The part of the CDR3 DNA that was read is TGTGCCAGTAGTACCCGACAGCATTGGGACTATGGC.

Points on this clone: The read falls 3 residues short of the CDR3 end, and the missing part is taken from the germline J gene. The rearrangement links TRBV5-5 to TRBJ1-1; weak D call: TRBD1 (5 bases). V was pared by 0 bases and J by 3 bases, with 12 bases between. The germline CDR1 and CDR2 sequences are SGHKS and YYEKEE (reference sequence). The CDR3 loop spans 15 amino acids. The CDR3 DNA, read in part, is TGTGCCAGCAGCTTGGCGCAGGGAGGCCACACTGAA. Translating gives CASSLAQGGHTE. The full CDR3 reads CASSLAQGGHTEAFF.

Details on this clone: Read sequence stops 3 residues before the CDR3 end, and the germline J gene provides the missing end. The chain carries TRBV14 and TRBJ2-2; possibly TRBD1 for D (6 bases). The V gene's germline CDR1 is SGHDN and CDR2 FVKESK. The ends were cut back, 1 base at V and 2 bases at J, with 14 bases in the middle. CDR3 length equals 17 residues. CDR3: CASSQGLTGYNTGELFF. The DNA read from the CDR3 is TGTGCCAGCAGCCAAGGTTTGACAGGTTACAACACCGGGGAG.

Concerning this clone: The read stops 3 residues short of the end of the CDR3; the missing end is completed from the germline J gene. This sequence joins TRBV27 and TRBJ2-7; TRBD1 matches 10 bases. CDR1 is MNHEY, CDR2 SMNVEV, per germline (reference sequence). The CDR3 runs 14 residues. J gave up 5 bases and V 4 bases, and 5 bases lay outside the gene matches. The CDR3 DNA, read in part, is TGTGCCAGCAGTTCCTGGGACAGGGGCAACGAG. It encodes CASSSWDRGNE. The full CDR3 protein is CASSSWDRGNEQYF.

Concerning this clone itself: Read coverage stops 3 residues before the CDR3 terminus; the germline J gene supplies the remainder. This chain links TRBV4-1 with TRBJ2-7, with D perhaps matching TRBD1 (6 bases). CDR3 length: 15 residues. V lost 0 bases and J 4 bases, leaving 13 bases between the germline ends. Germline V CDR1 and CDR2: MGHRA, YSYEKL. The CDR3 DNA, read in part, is TGCGCCAGCAGCCAAGATCATGCAGGGGATTACGAG. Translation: CASSQDHAGDYE. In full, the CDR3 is CASSQDHAGDYEQYF.

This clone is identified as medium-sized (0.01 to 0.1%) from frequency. The DNA read from the CDR3 is TGCGCCAGCAGCCAAGAAGCGGGGAGGGATACG. This encodes CASSQEAGRDT. In full, the CDR3 is CASSQEAGRDTQYF. V and J are TRBV4-1 and TRBJ2-3, with 7 bases that match TRBD2. The read ends 3 residues early relative to the CDR3; the germline J gene fills the gap. The V and J ends lost 0 bases and 6 bases, in that order; junction bases with no gene match: 3. Germline values: CDR1 MGHRA, CDR2 YSYEKL. The CDR3 length is 14 residues.

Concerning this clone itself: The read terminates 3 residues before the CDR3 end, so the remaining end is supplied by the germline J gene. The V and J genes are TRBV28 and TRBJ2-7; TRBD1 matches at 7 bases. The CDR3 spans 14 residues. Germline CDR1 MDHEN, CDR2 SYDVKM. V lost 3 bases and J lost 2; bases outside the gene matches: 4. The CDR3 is CASSLGQGAYEQYF. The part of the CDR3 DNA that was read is TGTGCCAGCAGTTTGGGCCAGGGGGCCTACGAG.

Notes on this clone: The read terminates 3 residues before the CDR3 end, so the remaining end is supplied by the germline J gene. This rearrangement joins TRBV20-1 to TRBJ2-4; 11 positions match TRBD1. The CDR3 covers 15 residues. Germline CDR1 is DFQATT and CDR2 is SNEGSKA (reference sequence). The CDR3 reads CSARPGQGANQPQYF. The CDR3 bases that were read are TGCAGTGCTAGACCCGGACAGGGGGCCAATCAGCCT.

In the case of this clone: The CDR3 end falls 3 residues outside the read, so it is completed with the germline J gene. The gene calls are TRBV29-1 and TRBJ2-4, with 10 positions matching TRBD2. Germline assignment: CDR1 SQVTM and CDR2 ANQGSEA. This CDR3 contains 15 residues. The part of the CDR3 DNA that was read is TGCAGCGTTGAAGATCGAGCGGGGGGGCCGGAGACT. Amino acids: CSVEDRAGGPET. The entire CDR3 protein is CSVEDRAGGPETQYF.

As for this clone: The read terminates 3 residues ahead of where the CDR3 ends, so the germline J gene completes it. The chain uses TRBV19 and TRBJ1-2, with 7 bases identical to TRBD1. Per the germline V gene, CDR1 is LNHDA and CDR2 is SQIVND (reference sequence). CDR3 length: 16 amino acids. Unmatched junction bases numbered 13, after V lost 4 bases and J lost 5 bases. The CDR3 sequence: CASSTEIQGPMYGYTF. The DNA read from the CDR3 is TGTGCCAGTAGTACAGAAATACAGGGGCCAATGTATGGC.

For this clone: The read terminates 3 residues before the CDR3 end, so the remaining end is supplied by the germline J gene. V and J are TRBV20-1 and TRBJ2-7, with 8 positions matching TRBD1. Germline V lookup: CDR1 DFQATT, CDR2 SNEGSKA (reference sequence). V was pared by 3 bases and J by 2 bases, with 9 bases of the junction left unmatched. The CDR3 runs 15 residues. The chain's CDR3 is CSARDGTGGPYEQYF. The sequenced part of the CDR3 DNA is TGCAGTGCTAGGGATGGCACAGGGGGTCCCTACGAG.

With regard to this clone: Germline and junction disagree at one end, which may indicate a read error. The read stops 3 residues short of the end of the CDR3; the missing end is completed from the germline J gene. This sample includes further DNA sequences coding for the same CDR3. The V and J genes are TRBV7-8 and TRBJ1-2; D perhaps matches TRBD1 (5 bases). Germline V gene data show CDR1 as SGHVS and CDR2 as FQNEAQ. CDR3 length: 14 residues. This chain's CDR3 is CASSFAEGIYGYTF. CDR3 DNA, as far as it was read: TGTGCCAGCAGCTTTGCCGAGGGGATCTATGGT.

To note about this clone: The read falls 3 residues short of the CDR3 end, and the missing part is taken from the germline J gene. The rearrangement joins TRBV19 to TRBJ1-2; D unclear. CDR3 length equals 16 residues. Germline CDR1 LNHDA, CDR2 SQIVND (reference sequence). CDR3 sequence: CASSVQLAGRADTYTF. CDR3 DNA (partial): TGTGCCAGTAGTGTACAACTAGCGGGGAGAGCAGATACC.

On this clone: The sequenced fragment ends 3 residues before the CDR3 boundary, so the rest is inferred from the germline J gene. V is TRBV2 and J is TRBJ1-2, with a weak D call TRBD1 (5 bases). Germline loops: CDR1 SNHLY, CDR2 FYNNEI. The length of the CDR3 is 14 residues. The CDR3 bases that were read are TGTGCCAGCAGTGCGACAGCAACCTCCTACGAC. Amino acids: CASSATATSYD. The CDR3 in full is CASSATATSYDYTF.

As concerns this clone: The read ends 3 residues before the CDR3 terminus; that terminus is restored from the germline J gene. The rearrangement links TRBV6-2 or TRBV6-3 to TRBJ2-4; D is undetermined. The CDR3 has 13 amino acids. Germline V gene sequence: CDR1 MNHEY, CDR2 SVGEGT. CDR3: CASTYKGNQPQYF. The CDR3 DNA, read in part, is TGTGCCAGCACCTACAAGGGCAATCAGCCT.

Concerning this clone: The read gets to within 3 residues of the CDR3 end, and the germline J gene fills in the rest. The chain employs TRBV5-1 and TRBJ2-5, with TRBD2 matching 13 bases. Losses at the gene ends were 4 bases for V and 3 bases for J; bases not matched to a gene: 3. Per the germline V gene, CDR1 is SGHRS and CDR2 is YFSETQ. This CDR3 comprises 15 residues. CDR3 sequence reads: CASSRLAGGEETQYF. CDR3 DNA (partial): TGCGCCAGCAGCCGACTAGCGGGGGGTGAAGAGACC.

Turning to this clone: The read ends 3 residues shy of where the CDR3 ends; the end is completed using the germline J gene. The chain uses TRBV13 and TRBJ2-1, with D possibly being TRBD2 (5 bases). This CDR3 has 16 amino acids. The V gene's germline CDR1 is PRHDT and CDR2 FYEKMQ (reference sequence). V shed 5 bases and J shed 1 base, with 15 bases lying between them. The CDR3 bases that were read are TGTGCCAGCAGCGCGGCGGGCCCACGATCCTACAATGAG. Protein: CASSAAGPRSYNE. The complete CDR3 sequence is CASSAAGPRSYNEQFF.